This T cell receptor beta chain came from a study of T cell responses to AZD1222 COVID-19 vaccine. Sequencing was performed with immunoSEQ multiplex PCR; in TCRdb, only in-frame clones are kept and a portion is missing. This table holds about 270,000 clones, about 94% found once. Findings and limits, study-wide: The sample set comprised mostly white British donors with more females, and clonal diversity was possibly underestimated. Increased Spike-specific TCR breadth and depth were observed after two AZD1222 doses. Without day 14 samples, only post-peak T cell repertoires were studied.

This clone was observed a few times. The antigen remains unidentified. The CDR3 runs 14 residues. Germline CDR1 reads MNHEY; CDR2 reads SVGEGT. V was trimmed by 2 bases and J by 1 base, leaving 8 bases between them. This chain uses TRBV6-2 or TRBV6-3 with TRBJ1-1; no firm D call. The specimen was peripheral blood, collected 28 days after the second AZD1222 dose. This sequence originates from an adult who received the AZD1222 COVID-19 vaccine. In DNA form, the CDR3 reads TGTGCCAGCAGTTACGCACTGGAGAACACTGAAGCTTTCTTT. It translates to CASSYALENTEAFF.